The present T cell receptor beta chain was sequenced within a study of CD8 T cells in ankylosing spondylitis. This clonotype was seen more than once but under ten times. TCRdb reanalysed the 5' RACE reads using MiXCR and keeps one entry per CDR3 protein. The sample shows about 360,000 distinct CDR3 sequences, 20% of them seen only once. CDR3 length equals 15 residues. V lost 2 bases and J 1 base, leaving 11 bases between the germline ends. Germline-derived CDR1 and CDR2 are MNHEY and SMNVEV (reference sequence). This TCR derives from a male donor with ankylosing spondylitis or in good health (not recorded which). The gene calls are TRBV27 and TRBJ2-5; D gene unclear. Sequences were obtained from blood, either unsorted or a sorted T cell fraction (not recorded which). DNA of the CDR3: TGTGCCAGCAGTTTAGTCTCGTACAGCCAAGAGACCCAGTACTTC. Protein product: CASSLVSYSQETQYF.